The subject of this entry is one TCR beta chain. Original processing notes: Cell counts per sample came from amplifying reference gene primers. Profiling relied on immunoSEQ multiplex PCR, and the TCRdb table lists in-frame clones only, not all of them. The DNA gave D and trimming, while V, J and clone size come from that table. The sample lists roughly 110,000 clones, around nine tenths occurring once. This entry comes from a study of blood T cell repertoires in COVID-19. Germline V gives CDR1 GTSNPN, CDR2 SVGIG (reference sequence). Deletions cut 7 bases from V and 1 base from J, with 8 bases between. The CDR3 has 13 amino acids.

The V call is TRBV30, the J call TRBJ1-6; D not certain. This receptor was identified in a woman aged 25 to 39 with acute or convalescent COVID-19. Sequencing was done on a sample of peripheral blood. Written as DNA, the CDR3 is TGTGCCTATAGCCGGTCCTATAATTCACCCCTCCACTTT. Its translation is CAYSRSYNSPLHF.